The 26 T cell receptor beta chains presented below share a single source sample, sequenced in a study of monozygotic twins with inflammatory bowel disease. TCRdb reanalyzed the 5' RACE reads and collapses them to one entry per CDR3 protein, without DNA. This specimen shows fewer than 400,000 distinct CDR3 sequences; the ten leading clones hold more than 4.5%. The sequenced sample was blood. The receptors originated from a human donor with ulcerative colitis or Crohn's disease, or a healthy co-twin of an affected twin (not recorded which).

This chain uses TRBV7-9 with TRBJ2-7; with no DNA, the TCRdb D assignment of TRBD1 cannot be verified. The germline V gene encodes CDR1 SEHNR and CDR2 FQNEAQ (reference sequence). CDR3 size: 15 residues. CDR3 loop: CASSYRQGSPYEQYF.

V gene TRBV12-3 or TRBV12-4 combines with J gene TRBJ1-4. This CDR3 is 11 amino acids long. CDR3 in amino acids: CASSMEEKLFF.

The rearrangement links TRBV12-3 or TRBV12-4 to TRBJ2-7; with no DNA, the TCRdb D assignment of TRBD2 cannot be verified. There are 16 residues in the CDR3. CDR3 sequence: CASSFGLAGVNYEQYF.

The V gene is TRBV7-3, the J gene TRBJ2-5. Germline CDR1 and CDR2: SGHTA and FQGTGA. This CDR3 contains 13 residues. The CDR3 here is CASSLALAETQYF.

V usage is TRBV20-1 and J usage is TRBJ2-5; TCRdb picks TRBD1, but there is no DNA to check that call. This CDR3 comprises 14 residues. Germline values: CDR1 DFQATT, CDR2 SNEGSKA (reference sequence). The CDR3 here is CSAGKTGITETQYF.

The chain is built from TRBV5-1 and TRBJ2-7; TCRdb's D call of TRBD1 is untestable without DNA. There are 13 residues in the CDR3. Germline loops: CDR1 SGHRS, CDR2 YFSETQ. CDR3 sequence: CASSWTGSYEQYF. The complete variable domain, with remaining parts taken from reference TRBV5-1 and TRBJ2-7, reads KAGVTQTPRYLIKTRGQQVTLSCSPISGHRSVSWYQQTPGQGLQFLFEYFSETQRNKGNFPGRFSGRQFSNSRSEMNVSTLELGDSALYLCASSWTGSYEQYFGPGTRLTVT.

The chain carries TRBV11-2 and TRBJ1-1. Germline CDR1 and CDR2: SGHAT and FQNNGV. The CDR3 is made up of 14 amino acids. CDR3: CASSLKAPGLEAFF.

V and J are TRBV20-1 and TRBJ2-7; TCRdb calls TRBD2, which cannot be checked without DNA. CDR3 size: 15 residues. CDR1 is DFQATT, CDR2 SNEGSKA, per germline (reference sequence). The chain's CDR3 is CSAASSGRAGYEQYF.

The chain carries TRBV29-1 and TRBJ2-7; TCRdb returns TRBD1, unconfirmable since there is no DNA. The V gene's germline CDR1 is SQVTM and CDR2 ANQGSEA. The CDR3 is 12 residues long. CDR3 sequence reads: CSVELRGGEQYF.

The rearrangement links TRBV21-1 to TRBJ1-2. TRBV21-1 is described as a pseudogene. The CDR3 spans 14 residues. CDR3 in amino acids: CASSIPQRRYGYTF.

The chain uses TRBV11-2 and TRBJ2-1; no DNA is available, so the TRBD2 call from TCRdb remains unchecked. The CDR3 extends over 19 amino acids. Germline-derived CDR1 and CDR2 are SGHAT and FQNNGV. CDR3 loop: CASSSPGLAGLFKYNEQFF.

The V and J genes are TRBV5-1 and TRBJ2-7; there is no DNA to check the TCRdb D call of TRBD1. This CDR3 spans 12 amino acids. Germline-derived CDR1 and CDR2 are SGHRS and YFSETQ. CDR3 residues: CASTWGRGEQYF.

The V call is TRBV6-5, the J call TRBJ1-2; the D call of TRBD1 rests on TCRdb alone, since no DNA is present to check it. The CDR3 consists of 16 residues. Germline values: CDR1 MNHEY, CDR2 SVGAGI. The CDR3 sequence: CASSSEDRDHVNGYTF.

The V gene is TRBV20-1, the J gene TRBJ2-1; TCRdb's assignment of TRBD2 cannot be checked, as there is no DNA. The CDR3 is 16 residues long. In germline, CDR1 is DFQATT, CDR2 SNEGSKA (reference sequence). CDR3 residues: CSAQGEGSGSYNEQFF.

The chain links TRBV7-2 to TRBJ1-4; the D gene TCRdb calls, TRBD1, cannot be checked with no DNA. Per germline, CDR1 SGHTA and CDR2 FQGNSA. This CDR3 contains 13 residues. CDR3 region: CASSRDRGEKLFF.

The chain joins TRBV6-5 to TRBJ2-3. Germline V gene lookup returns CDR1 MNHEY and CDR2 SVGAGI. CDR3 length: 11 amino acids. The CDR3 reads CASTLGNTQYF.

This chain links TRBV25-1 with TRBJ2-2; absent DNA, TCRdb's TRBD1 call cannot be checked. In germline, CDR1 is MGHDK, CDR2 SYGVNS. CDR3 length equals 14 residues. CDR3 protein: CASSDGTATLELFF.

J is TRBJ2-7 and V is TRBV13; the TCRdb call, TRBD2, lacks DNA for checking. This CDR3 spans 15 amino acids. Germline V gene sequence: CDR1 PRHDT, CDR2 FYEKMQ (reference sequence). CDR3 region: CASRQSGGHSYEQYF.

The V call is TRBV12-2, the J call TRBJ2-3; the TCRdb D gene call, TRBD2, has no DNA to confirm it. TRBV12-2 is a documented pseudogene. This CDR3 is built from 15 residues. This CDR3 is CASEKEDISTDTQYF.

The chain links TRBV10-3 to TRBJ2-5; TCRdb outputs TRBD2, but without DNA this stays unchecked. The germline CDR1 and CDR2 sequences are ENHRY and SYGVKD. This CDR3 has 15 residues. CDR3 in amino acids: CAISDRSRGQETQYF.

The chain links TRBV2 to TRBJ1-4; TCRdb's assignment of TRBD1 cannot be checked, as there is no DNA. Per germline, CDR1 SNHLY and CDR2 FYNNEI. CDR3 length equals 16 residues. The chain's CDR3 is CASSPLALSTNEKLFF.

The rearrangement links TRBV24-1 to TRBJ2-1; TCRdb's D gene call, TRBD1, goes unchecked for lack of DNA. CDR1 is KGHDR and CDR2 is SFDVKD in the germline V gene. The CDR3 totals 16 residues. The CDR3: CATSDTGQRVTNEQFF.

The chain recombines TRBV7-2 with TRBJ2-1. The germline V gene has CDR1 SGHTA and CDR2 FQGNSA. The CDR3 length is 14 residues. The chain's CDR3 is CASSSRSFDGEQFF. The whole variable domain, remainder taken from reference TRBV7-2 and TRBJ2-1, is GAGVSQSPSNKVTEKGKDVELRCDPISGHTALYWYRQSLGQGLEFLIYFQGNSAPDKSGLPSDRFSAERTGGSVSTLTIQRTQQEDSAVYLCASSSRSFDGEQFFGPGTRLTVL.

This chain joins TRBV6-6 and TRBJ2-7; there is no DNA to check the TCRdb D call of TRBD1. The CDR3 sequence is 14 residues long. Germline-derived CDR1 and CDR2 are MNHNY and SVGAGI (reference sequence). The CDR3 sequence is CASSYGREFYEPYF.

The J gene is TRBJ2-7, the V gene TRBV20-1; the TCRdb call, TRBD1, lacks DNA for checking. Looked up from germline, CDR1 is DFQATT and CDR2 is SNEGSKA (reference sequence). The CDR3 runs to 16 residues. CDR3 region: CSARDVQGGSRGEQYF.

The J gene is TRBJ1-5, the V gene TRBV28; the D call from TCRdb, TRBD1, cannot be confirmed without DNA. This CDR3 is built from 16 residues. CDR1 and CDR2 from the germline V gene are MDHEN and SYDVKM. The CDR3: CASNFPLGGGGQPQHF.